The entry below describes one T cell receptor beta chain. Antigen: not known. This record belongs to a study of cytomegalovirus exposure and HLA in healthy donors. Findings and limits, study-wide: When a later analysis was performed, an Asian-associated ancestry cluster reportedly had fewer N-insertions than the roughly 700-donor mean.

Germline V lookup: CDR1 MDHEN, CDR2 SYDVKM. Trimming cost V 5 bases and J 3 bases; bases outside gene matches: 17. There are 19 residues in the CDR3. This PCR relied on a set of 60 Vbeta primers and 13 Jbeta primers. Assay: immunoSEQ multiplex PCR; the TCRdb copy retains only in-frame clones and omits some. The sample lists over 150,000 clones; around four fifths were seen once. The sample taken for sequencing was PBMCs. This TCR was recovered from a woman aged 45-65 years in good health and CMV-seropositive. V is TRBV28 and J is TRBJ2-7, with TRBD2 matching 12 bases. The CDR3 spells CASSPTTSGRLGDFYEQYF. CDR3 nucleotides: TGTGCCAGCAGTCCTACGACTAGCGGGAGACTAGGGGATTTCTACGAGCAGTACTTC. The full variable domain, rest sourced from reference TRBV28 and TRBJ2-7, is DVKVTQSSRYLVKRTGEKVFLECVQDMDHENMFWYRQDPGLGLRLIYFSYDVKMKEKGDIPEGYSVSREKKERFSLILESASTNQTSMYLCASSPTTSGRLGDFYEQYFGPGTRLTVT.